What follows describes a single T cell receptor (beta chain). This table comes from immunoSEQ multiplex PCR, and its TCRdb copy is limited to in-frame clones, with some not included. The sample lists around 95,000 clones; approximately 91% were seen once. This record belongs to a study of OX40 agonist ivuxolimab in advanced cancers. Study context: Partial responses were achieved by three patients, one with hepatocellular carcinoma and two with cutaneous melanoma.

The CDR3 is made up of 14 amino acids. The germline V gene encodes CDR1 MNHNY and CDR2 SVGAGI (reference sequence). V trimming: 3 bases; J trimming: 3 bases; junction bases outside the gene matches: 5. This receptor was obtained from an adult with an advanced solid tumor such as melanoma, head and neck, liver or kidney cancer. The sequenced sample was CD4+ or CD8+ T cells sorted from blood, obtained in a trial of the OX40 agonist ivuxolimab. The chain joins TRBV6-6 to TRBJ2-7; TRBD2 matches 7 bases. The CDR3 region is CASSYGRGVYEQYF. CDR3 nucleotide sequence: TGTGCCAGCAGTTATGGGAGGGGTGTCTACGAGCAGTACTTC.